This TCR beta chain was obtained from a study of T cell responses to AZD1222 COVID-19 vaccine. Findings of the study overall: Only six individuals given AZD1222 were seropositive at baseline. Only after the peak T cell response were repertoires sampled.

As concerns this clone: Its target is not known.

Sequencing was performed with immunoSEQ multiplex PCR; in TCRdb, only in-frame clones are kept and a portion is missing. Among roughly 200,000 clones listed, roughly 91% were seen once. Germline values: CDR1 LNHDA, CDR2 SQIVND (reference sequence). The CDR3 totals 12 residues. Trimming removed 8 bases at V and 2 bases at J, with 8 bases between. This chain links TRBV19 with TRBJ2-3; D may be TRBD1 or TRBD2 (5 bases each). This specimen was peripheral blood, taken 28 days after the second dose of the MenACWY control vaccine. The clonotype comes from an adult who received the MenACWY meningococcal vaccine as a control. CDR3 protein: CASGGSTDTQYF. In DNA form, the CDR3 reads TGTGCCAGTGGGGGATCCACAGATACGCAGTATTTT.